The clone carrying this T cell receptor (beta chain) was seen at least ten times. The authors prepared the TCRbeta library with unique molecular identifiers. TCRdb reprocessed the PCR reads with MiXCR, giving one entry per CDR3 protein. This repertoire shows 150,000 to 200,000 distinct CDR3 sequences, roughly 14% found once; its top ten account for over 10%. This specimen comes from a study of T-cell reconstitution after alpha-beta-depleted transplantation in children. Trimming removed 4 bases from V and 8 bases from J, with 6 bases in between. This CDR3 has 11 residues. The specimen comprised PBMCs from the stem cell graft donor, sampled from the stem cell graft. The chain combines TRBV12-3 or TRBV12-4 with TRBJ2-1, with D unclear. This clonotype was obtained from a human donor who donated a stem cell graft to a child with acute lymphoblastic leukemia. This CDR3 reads CASSSTHEQFF. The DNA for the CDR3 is TGTGCCAGCAGTTCGACCCATGAGCAGTTCTTC.